The present T cell receptor beta chain was sequenced within a study of cytomegalovirus exposure and HLA in healthy donors. This CDR3 contains 16 residues. From germline, CDR1 is MNHNY and CDR2 SVGAGI (reference sequence). V lost 4 bases and J 3 bases, leaving 19 bases between the germline ends. The repertoire was sequenced with immunoSEQ multiplex PCR; TCRdb's copy has only in-frame clones and lacks some. The sample includes 150,000 to 200,000 clones, about nine tenths of them seen just once. Study outcomes and limitations: 164 TCR beta chains were listed as cytomegalovirus-associated.

As concerns this clone: Its antigen is as yet unknown.

This TCR came from a man aged 18 to 30 in good health and CMV-seropositive. The sample taken for sequencing was PBMCs. The chain has TRBV6-6 and TRBJ2-7; the D gene is possibly TRBD2 (6 bases). For the CDR3, the DNA is TGTGCCAGCAGTTCCCATTGGGGGGAACATGGCTACGAGCAGTACTTC. Protein sequence: CASSSHWGEHGYEQYF.